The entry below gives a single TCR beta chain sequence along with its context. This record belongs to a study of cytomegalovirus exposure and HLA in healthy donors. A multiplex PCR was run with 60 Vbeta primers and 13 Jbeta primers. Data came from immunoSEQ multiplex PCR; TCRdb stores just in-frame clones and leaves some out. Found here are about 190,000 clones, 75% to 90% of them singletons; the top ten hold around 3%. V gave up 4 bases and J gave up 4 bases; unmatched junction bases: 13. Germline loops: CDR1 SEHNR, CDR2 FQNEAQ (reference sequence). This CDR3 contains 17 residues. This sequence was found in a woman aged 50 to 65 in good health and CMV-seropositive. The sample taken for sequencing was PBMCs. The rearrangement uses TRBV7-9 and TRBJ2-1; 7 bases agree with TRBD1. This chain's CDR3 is CASSSLPDRDLYNEQFF. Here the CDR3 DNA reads TGTGCCAGCAGCTCCCTACCCGACAGGGACCTTTACAATGAGCAGTTCTTC.